A selection of T cell receptor beta chains follows, all from one sample in a study of T and B cells in COVID-19 patients. TCRdb itself ran the multiplex PCR reads through MiXCR, one entry per CDR3 protein. Of about 3,200 distinct CDR3 sequences listed, under 30% were seen once; the top ten hold roughly 25%. Sequencing used blood. The receptors were sampled from a human donor with active COVID-19. Each CDR3 is given with its conserved first and last residue. Fields, in order: V gene, D gene, clone size, J gene, CDR3 DNA, CDR3 protein. D genes are given only for firm matches. Part of the rows lack a size; the others show once, few, many or a class for expanded clones.

v_call: TRBV20-1; d_call: TRBD2; clone_size: medium-sized; j_call: TRBJ2-1; cdr3_nt: TGCAGTGCTAGTTCCCTAGGGACTAGCGGGGGGGGGAGGAATGAGCAGTTCTTC; cdr3_aa: CSASSLGTSGGGRNEQFF
v_call: TRBV19; d_call: TRBD1; clone_size: medium-sized; j_call: TRBJ1-1; cdr3_nt: TGTGCCAGTCGCCCCAACAGGGGGCTGTTCACTGAAGCTTTCTTT; cdr3_aa: CASRPNRGLFTEAFF
v_call: TRBV28; d_call: TRBD1; clone_size: .; j_call: TRBJ1-5; cdr3_nt: TGTGCCAGCAGTTCACCAGGGGGCTTTACAAGCAATCAGCCCCAGCATTTT; cdr3_aa: CASSSPGGFTSNQPQHF
v_call: TRBV5-6; d_call: .; clone_size: medium-sized; j_call: TRBJ2-6; cdr3_nt: TGTGCCAGCAGTACCGGGATCAAAAGCTCTGGGGCCAACGTCCTGACTTTC; cdr3_aa: CASSTGIKSSGANVLTF
v_call: TRBV27; d_call: .; clone_size: medium-sized; j_call: TRBJ2-1; cdr3_nt: TGTGCCAGCAGTATACTCGGGGAGAAAAACAATGAGCAGTTCTTC; cdr3_aa: CASSILGEKNNEQFF
v_call: TRBV30; d_call: TRBD2; clone_size: medium-sized; j_call: TRBJ2-5; cdr3_nt: TGTGCCTGGAGAGCTAGCGGGGGTGAGACCCAGTACTTC; cdr3_aa: CAWRASGGETQYF
v_call: TRBV15; d_call: .; clone_size: .; j_call: TRBJ2-5; cdr3_nt: TGTGCCACCAGCAGTACCTTGGGGGGGACCCAGTACTTC; cdr3_aa: CATSSTLGGTQYF
v_call: TRBV11-2; d_call: .; clone_size: .; j_call: TRBJ1-4; cdr3_nt: TGTGCCAGCAGCTTAGGGGGCTCTAGGGGTGAAAAACTGTTTTTT; cdr3_aa: CASSLGGSRGEKLFF
v_call: TRBV5-1; d_call: TRBD1; clone_size: many; j_call: TRBJ2-5; cdr3_nt: TGCGCCAGCAGCTTGTGGGGACAGGGGGGGAGAGAGACCCAGTACTTC; cdr3_aa: CASSLWGQGGRETQYF
v_call: TRBV6-2/TRBV6-3; d_call: .; clone_size: few; j_call: TRBJ1-2; cdr3_nt: TGTGCCAGCAGTTTCAACTCCCCGGTCACTTCCTATGGCTACACCTTC; cdr3_aa: CASSFNSPVTSYGYTF
v_call: TRBV19; d_call: TRBD2; clone_size: .; j_call: TRBJ2-2; cdr3_nt: TGTGCCAGTAGTCCCCGACTAGCGGGGGCGAACACCGGGGAGCTGTTTTTT; cdr3_aa: CASSPRLAGANTGELFF
v_call: TRBV18; d_call: TRBD2; clone_size: once; j_call: TRBJ2-5; cdr3_nt: TGTGCCAGCTCACCACCGGCCTCCGGGGGGGAGACCCAGTACTTC; cdr3_aa: CASSPPASGGETQYF
v_call: TRBV19; d_call: .; clone_size: medium-sized; j_call: TRBJ1-1; cdr3_nt: TGTGCCAGCCAGAGGCTGGATACGAACACTGAAGCTTTCTTT; cdr3_aa: CASQRLDTNTEAFF
v_call: TRBV5-1; d_call: .; clone_size: .; j_call: TRBJ2-3; cdr3_nt: TGCGCCAGCAGCTTGGCCGCGGGCCGGGATACGCAGTATTTT; cdr3_aa: CASSLAAGRDTQYF
v_call: TRBV6-1; d_call: .; clone_size: .; j_call: TRBJ1-1; cdr3_nt: TGTGCCATTGATAGGACCAACACTGAAGCTTTCTTT; cdr3_aa: CAIDRTNTEAFF
v_call: TRBV6-5; d_call: TRBD2; clone_size: once; j_call: TRBJ2-2; cdr3_nt: TGTGCCAGCAGTTACACTAGCGGGGGCTCGAACACCGGGGAGCTGTTTTTT; cdr3_aa: CASSYTSGGSNTGELFF
v_call: TRBV14; d_call: .; clone_size: few; j_call: TRBJ2-2; cdr3_nt: TGTGCCAGCAGCCAAGATCAGATCGGGGTGACCGGGGAGCTGTTTTTT; cdr3_aa: CASSQDQIGVTGELFF
v_call: TRBV20-1; d_call: .; clone_size: .; j_call: TRBJ1-1; cdr3_nt: TGCAGTGCTAGAGATACCGGGCGGACTGAAGCTTTCTTT; cdr3_aa: CSARDTGRTEAFF
v_call: TRBV5-1; d_call: TRBD2; clone_size: few; j_call: TRBJ2-1; cdr3_nt: TGCGCCAGCAGCCCGGGACTAGCGGGGGGGCTCGGGGCATGGGAGCAGTTCTTC; cdr3_aa: CASSPGLAGGLGAWEQFF
v_call: TRBV11-3; d_call: TRBD1; clone_size: .; j_call: TRBJ2-5; cdr3_nt: TGCGCCAGCAGCTTGGGACAGGAGCAAGAGACCCAGTACTTC; cdr3_aa: CASSLGQEQETQYF
v_call: TRBV5-5; d_call: TRBD1; clone_size: medium-sized; j_call: TRBJ2-7; cdr3_nt: TGTGCCAGCAACCGACAGGGGGCGGACGAGCAGTACTTC; cdr3_aa: CASNRQGADEQYF
v_call: TRBV30; d_call: .; clone_size: medium-sized; j_call: TRBJ2-7; cdr3_nt: TGTGCCTGGAGGACGGCTGAGGAAGAGCAGTACTTC; cdr3_aa: CAWRTAEEEQYF
v_call: TRBV19; d_call: TRBD2; clone_size: .; j_call: TRBJ2-5; cdr3_nt: TGTGCCAGTAGTATAGCGGCTAGCGGGGGACAAGAGACCCAGTACTTC; cdr3_aa: CASSIAASGGQETQYF
v_call: TRBV5-1; d_call: TRBD1; clone_size: few; j_call: TRBJ2-5; cdr3_nt: TGCGCCAGCAGCCATATTACCGGGACAGACCAAGAGACCCAGTACTTC; cdr3_aa: CASSHITGTDQETQYF
v_call: TRBV6-1; d_call: .; clone_size: medium-sized; j_call: TRBJ2-1; cdr3_nt: TGTGCCAGCGTCCCGGGGGTCGCCTACAATGAGCAGTTCTTC; cdr3_aa: CASVPGVAYNEQFF
v_call: TRBV11-3; d_call: TRBD2; clone_size: .; j_call: TRBJ2-3; cdr3_nt: TGCGCCAGCAGCCAAGTCCTAGCGGAAGATACGCAGTATTTT; cdr3_aa: CASSQVLAEDTQYF
v_call: TRBV12-3/TRBV12-4; d_call: TRBD2; clone_size: .; j_call: TRBJ2-7; cdr3_nt: TGTGCTCGGGGGGGGGCGGGGTCTTACTACGAGCAGTACTTC; cdr3_aa: CARGGAGSYYEQYF
v_call: TRBV19; d_call: TRBD1; clone_size: many; j_call: TRBJ2-3; cdr3_nt: TGTGCCAGTAGTATAGAGGGACAGCTTAGCACAGATACGCAGTATTTT; cdr3_aa: CASSIEGQLSTDTQYF